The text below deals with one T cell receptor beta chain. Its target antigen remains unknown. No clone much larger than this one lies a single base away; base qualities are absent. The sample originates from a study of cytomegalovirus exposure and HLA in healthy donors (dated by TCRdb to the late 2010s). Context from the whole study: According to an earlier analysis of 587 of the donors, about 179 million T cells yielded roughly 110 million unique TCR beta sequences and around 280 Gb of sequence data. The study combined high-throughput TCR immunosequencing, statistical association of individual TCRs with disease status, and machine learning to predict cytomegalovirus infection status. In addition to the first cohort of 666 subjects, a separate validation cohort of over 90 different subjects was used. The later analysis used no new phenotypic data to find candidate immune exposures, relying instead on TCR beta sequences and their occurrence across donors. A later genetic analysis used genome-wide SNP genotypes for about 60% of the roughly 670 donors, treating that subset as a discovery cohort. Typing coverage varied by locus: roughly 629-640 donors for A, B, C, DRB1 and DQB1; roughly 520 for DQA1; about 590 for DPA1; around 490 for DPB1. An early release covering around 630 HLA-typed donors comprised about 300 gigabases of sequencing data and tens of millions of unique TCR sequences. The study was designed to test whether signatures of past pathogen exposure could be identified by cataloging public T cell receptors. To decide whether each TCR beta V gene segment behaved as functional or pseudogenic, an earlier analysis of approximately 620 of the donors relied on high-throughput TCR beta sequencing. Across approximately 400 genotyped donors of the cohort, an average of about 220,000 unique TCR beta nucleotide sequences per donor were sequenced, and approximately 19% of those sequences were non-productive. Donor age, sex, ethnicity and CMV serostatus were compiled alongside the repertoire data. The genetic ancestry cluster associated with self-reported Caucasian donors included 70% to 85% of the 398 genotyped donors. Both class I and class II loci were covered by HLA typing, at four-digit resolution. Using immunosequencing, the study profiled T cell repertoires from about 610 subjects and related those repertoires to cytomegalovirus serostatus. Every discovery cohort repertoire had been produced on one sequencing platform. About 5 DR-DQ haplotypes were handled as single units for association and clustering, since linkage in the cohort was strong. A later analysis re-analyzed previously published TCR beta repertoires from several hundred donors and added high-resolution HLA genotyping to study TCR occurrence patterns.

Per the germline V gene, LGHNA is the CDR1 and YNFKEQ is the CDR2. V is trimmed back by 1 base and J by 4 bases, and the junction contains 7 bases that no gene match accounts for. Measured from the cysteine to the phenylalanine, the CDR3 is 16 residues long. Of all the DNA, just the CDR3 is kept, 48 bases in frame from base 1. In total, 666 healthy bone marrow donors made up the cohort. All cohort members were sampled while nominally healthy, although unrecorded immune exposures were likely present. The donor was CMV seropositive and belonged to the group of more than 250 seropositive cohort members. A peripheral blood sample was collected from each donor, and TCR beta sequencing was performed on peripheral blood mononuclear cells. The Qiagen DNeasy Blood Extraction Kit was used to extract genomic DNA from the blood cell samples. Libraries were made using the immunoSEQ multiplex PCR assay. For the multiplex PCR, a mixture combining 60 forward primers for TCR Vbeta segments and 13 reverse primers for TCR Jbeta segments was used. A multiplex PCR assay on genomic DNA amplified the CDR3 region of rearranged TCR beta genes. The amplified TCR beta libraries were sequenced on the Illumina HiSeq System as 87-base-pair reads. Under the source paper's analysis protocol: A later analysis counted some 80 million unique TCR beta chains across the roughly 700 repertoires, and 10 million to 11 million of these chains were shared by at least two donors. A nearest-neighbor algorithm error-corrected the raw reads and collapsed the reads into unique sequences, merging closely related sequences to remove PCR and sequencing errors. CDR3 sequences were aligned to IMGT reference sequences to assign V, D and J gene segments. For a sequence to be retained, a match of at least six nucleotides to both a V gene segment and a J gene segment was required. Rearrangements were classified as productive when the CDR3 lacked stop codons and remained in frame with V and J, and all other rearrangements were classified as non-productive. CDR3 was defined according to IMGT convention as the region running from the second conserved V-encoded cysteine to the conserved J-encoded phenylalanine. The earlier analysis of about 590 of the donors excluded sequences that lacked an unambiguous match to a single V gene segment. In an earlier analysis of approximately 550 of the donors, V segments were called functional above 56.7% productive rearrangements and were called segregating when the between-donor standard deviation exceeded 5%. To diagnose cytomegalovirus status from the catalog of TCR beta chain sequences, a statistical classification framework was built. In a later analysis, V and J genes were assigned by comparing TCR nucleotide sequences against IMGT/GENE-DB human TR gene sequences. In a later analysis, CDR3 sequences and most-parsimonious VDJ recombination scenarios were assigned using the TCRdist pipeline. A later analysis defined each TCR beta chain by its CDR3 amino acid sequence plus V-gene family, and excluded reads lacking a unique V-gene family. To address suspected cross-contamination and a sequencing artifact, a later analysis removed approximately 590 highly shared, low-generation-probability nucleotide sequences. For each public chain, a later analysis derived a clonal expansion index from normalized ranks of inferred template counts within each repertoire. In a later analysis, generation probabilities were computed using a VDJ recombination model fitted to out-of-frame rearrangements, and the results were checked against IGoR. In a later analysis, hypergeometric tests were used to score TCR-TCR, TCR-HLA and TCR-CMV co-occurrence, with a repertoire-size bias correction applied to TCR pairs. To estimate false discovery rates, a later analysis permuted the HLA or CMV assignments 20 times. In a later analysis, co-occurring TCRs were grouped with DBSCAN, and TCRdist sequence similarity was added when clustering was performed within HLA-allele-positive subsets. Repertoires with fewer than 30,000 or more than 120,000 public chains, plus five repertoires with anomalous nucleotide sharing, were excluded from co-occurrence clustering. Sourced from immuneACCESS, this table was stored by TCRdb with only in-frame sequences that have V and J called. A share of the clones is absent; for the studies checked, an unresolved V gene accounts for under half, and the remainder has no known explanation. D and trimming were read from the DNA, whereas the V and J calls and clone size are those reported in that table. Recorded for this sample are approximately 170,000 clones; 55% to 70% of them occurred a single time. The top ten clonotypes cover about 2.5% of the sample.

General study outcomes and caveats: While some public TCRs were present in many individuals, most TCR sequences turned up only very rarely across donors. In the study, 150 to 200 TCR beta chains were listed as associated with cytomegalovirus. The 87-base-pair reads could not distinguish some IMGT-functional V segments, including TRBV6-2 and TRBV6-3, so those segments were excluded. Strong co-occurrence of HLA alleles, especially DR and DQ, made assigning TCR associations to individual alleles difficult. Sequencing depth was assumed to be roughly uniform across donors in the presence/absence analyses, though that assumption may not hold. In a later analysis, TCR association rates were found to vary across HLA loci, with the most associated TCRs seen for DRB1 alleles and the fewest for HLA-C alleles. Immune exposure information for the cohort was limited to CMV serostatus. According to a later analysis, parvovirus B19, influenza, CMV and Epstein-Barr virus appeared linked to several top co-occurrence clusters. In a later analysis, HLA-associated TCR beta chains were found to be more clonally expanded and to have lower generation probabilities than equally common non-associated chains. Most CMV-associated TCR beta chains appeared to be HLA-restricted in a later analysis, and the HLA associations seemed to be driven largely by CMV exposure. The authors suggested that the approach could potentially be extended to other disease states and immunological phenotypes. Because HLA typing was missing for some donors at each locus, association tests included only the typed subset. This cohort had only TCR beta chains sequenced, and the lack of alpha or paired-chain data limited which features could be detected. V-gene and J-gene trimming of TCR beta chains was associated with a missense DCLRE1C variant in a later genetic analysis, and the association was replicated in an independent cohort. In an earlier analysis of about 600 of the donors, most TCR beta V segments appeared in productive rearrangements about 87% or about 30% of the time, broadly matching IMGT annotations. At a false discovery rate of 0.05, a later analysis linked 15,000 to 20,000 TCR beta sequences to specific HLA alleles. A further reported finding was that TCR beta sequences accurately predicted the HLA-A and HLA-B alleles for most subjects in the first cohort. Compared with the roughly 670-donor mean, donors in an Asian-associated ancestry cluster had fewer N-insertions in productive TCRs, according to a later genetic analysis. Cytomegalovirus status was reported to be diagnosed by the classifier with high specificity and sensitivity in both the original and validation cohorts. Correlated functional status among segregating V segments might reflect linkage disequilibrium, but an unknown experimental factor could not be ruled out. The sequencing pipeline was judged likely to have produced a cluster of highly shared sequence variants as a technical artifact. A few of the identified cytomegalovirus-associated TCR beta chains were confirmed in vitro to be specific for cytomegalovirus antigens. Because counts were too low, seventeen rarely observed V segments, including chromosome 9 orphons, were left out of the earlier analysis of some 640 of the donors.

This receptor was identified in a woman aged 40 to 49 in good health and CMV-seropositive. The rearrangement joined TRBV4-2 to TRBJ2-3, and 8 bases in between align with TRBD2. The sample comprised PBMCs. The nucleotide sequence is TGTGCCAGCAGCCAAGTAGTGAGCGGGAGCGCAGATACGCAGTATTTT. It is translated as CASSQVVSGSADTQYF.